These 22 T cell receptor beta chains came from one sample sequenced in a study of response to subunit inactivated influenza vaccine. TCRdb re-analysed the RT-PCR reads in MiXCR, keeping a single row per CDR3 protein. The repertoire includes around 480,000 distinct CDR3 sequences, around 9.9% of them detected once, and approximately 12% sits in the top ten. The sequences come from PBMCs from blood, collected roughly 47 days after vaccination. All receptors come from a man aged 50-60 years who received an inactivated influenza vaccine.

The rearrangement joins TRBV15 to TRBJ2-3; no clear D gene. This CDR3 is built from 15 residues. CDR1 is LNHNV, CDR2 YYDKDF, per germline (reference sequence). V lost 0 bases and J 10 bases, leaving 17 bases between the germline ends. The DNA for the CDR3 is TGTGCCACCAGCAGAGAAAACCTAGGGTCGGTTTCGCAGTATTTT. Amino acids: CATSRENLGSVSQYF.

J is TRBJ2-5 and V is TRBV20-1; D is undetermined. The germline V gene encodes CDR1 DFQATT and CDR2 SNEGSKA (reference sequence). CDR3 length: 11 amino acids. CDR3 in amino acids: CGYWSWETQYF. For the CDR3, the DNA is TGCGGATACTGGTCGTGGGAGACCCAGTACTTC.

The CDR3 spells CASSQKGWGGPDTQYF. In DNA form, the CDR3 reads TGTGCCAGCAGCCAGAAGGGGTGGGGGGGGCCAGATACGCAGTATTTT. V usage is TRBV11-2 and J usage is TRBJ2-3; maybe TRBD2 (7 bases). V dropped 5 bases and J dropped 4 bases, with 19 bases sitting between them. The CDR3 spans 16 residues. The germline V gene encodes CDR1 SGHAT and CDR2 FQNNGV.

This clonotype was recorded at least ten times. The rearrangement uses TRBV20-1 and TRBJ2-1; 7 nucleotides match TRBD2. The CDR3 length is 13 residues. V trimming: 4 bases; J trimming: 0 bases; junction bases outside the gene matches: 0. Germline V gene lookup returns CDR1 DFQATT and CDR2 SNEGSKA (reference sequence). The CDR3 reads CSATSGSYNEQFF. Here the CDR3 DNA reads TGCAGTGCTACTAGCGGCTCCTACAATGAGCAGTTCTTC.

This clonotype showed up just a few times. The chain recombines TRBV30 with TRBJ2-1; the match to TRBD1 covers 9 bases. The germline CDR1 and CDR2 sequences are GTSNPN and SVGIG (reference sequence). The V gene end was trimmed by 2 bases and the J gene end by 4 bases; junction bases not matched to a gene: 9. The CDR3 spans 16 residues. CDR3 region: CAWSSMGQGSYNEQFF. The CDR3 coding sequence is TGTGCCTGGAGTTCAATGGGACAGGGTAGTTACAATGAGCAGTTCTTC.

This clonotype occurred a few times. The rearrangement uses TRBV5-5 and TRBJ2-7; TRBD2 matches at 7 bases. Unmatched junction bases numbered 11, after V lost 5 bases and J lost 3 bases. Germline-derived CDR1 and CDR2 are SGHKS and YYEKEE (reference sequence). The CDR3 extends over 15 amino acids. The CDR3 nucleotides are TGTGCCAGCAGTCCGCCGGGACTACCGTACTACGAGCAGTACTTC. Protein sequence: CASSPPGLPYYEQYF.

This clonotype was seen ten or more times. The chain carries TRBV11-2 and TRBJ2-5, with a tentative D call TRBD2 (5 bases). Trimming took 1 base from V and 5 from J, leaving 11 bases between them. Germline CDR1 and CDR2: SGHAT and FQNNGV. The CDR3 extends over 14 amino acids. The CDR3 sequence: CASSLVREWETQYF. CDR3 DNA: TGTGCCAGCAGCTTAGTGAGGGAATGGGAGACCCAGTACTTC.

V usage is TRBV4-2 and J usage is TRBJ2-7; possibly TRBD1 or TRBD2 for D (6 bases each). V lost 0 bases and J 0 bases, leaving 15 bases between the germline ends. From germline, CDR1 is LGHNA and CDR2 YNFKEQ. The CDR3 contains 17 residues. CDR3 in amino acids: CASSQDVAGHSSYEQYF. CDR3 nucleotides: TGTGCCAGCAGCCAAGATGTGGCGGGACATAGCTCCTACGAGCAGTACTTC.

This chain connects TRBV11-2 to TRBJ2-7; perhaps D is TRBD1 or TRBD2 (5 bases each). Trimming shortened V by 1 base and J by 7 bases, and 14 bases separated the two germline ends. Per the germline V gene, CDR1 is SGHAT and CDR2 is FQNNGV. There are 14 residues in the CDR3. CDR3 sequence: CASSLGGPLKEQYF. The CDR3 nucleotides read TGTGCCAGCAGCTTAGGGGGACCGCTTAAGGAGCAGTACTTC.

This chain links TRBV12-3 or TRBV12-4 with TRBJ2-3; D is perhaps TRBD2 (6 bases). V lost 5 bases to trimming and J lost 14 bases, with 14 bases between them. This CDR3 has 11 residues. Written as DNA, the CDR3 is TGTGCCAGCAGTACGCGGGACCTCCCGTATTTT. This sequence encodes CASSTRDLPYF.

The rearrangement uses TRBV12-3 or TRBV12-4 and TRBJ2-7; D uncertain. CDR3 length: 13 residues. The germline V and J ends were trimmed by 3 bases and 3 bases, with 9 bases remaining between them. The DNA of the CDR3 is TGTGCCAGCAGTTTTCGGTTGAGCTACGAGCAGTACTTC. It encodes CASSFRLSYEQYF.

The chain couples TRBV6-2 or TRBV6-3 to TRBJ2-5; 7 nucleotides line up with TRBD1. The germline V gene has CDR1 MNHEY and CDR2 SVGEGT. This CDR3 has 13 residues. The ends lost 7 bases at V and 3 bases at J; junction bases unmatched: 5. DNA of the CDR3: TGTGCCAGCAAGTCCACAGGGGAAGAGACCCAGTACTTC. This sequence encodes CASKSTGEETQYF.

The chain links TRBV20-1 to TRBJ2-2; D remains unclear. This CDR3 has 14 amino acids. Between the trimmed V and J ends, which lost 3 bases and 1 base, there was a span of 9 bases. Germline V CDR1 and CDR2: DFQATT, SNEGSKA (reference sequence). The CDR3 here is CSASHVRNTGELFF. The CDR3 DNA reads TGCAGTGCTAGTCACGTTCGGAACACCGGGGAGCTGTTTTTT.

V usage is TRBV6-1 and J usage is TRBJ2-1; the D gene is possibly TRBD1 (6 bases). The CDR3 has 18 residues. Germline assignment: CDR1 MNHNS and CDR2 SASEGT. V lost 2 bases and J lost 1, with 18 bases in between. The CDR3 region has the DNA TGTGCCAGCAGTGAACCATACGGACCCAGGGGTTCCTACAATGAGCAGTTCTTC. Amino acid sequence: CASSEPYGPRGSYNEQFF.

This clonotype has a handful of counts. V usage is TRBV7-2 and J usage is TRBJ1-2, with unresolved D. Germline assignment: CDR1 SGHTA and CDR2 FQGNSA. Trimming pared 2 bases from V and 0 bases from J, leaving 10 bases between. The CDR3 loop spans 15 amino acids. In DNA, the CDR3 is TGTGCCAGCAGCTTATTGGTAACTCCTAACTATGGCTACACCTTC. Translating it yields CASSLLVTPNYGYTF.

This clonotype has only a few counts. The chain is built from TRBV20-1 and TRBJ2-4; TRBD2 matches 7 bases. The CDR3 totals 14 residues. The germline V gene encodes CDR1 DFQATT and CDR2 SNEGSKA (reference sequence). The ends lost 1 base at V and 4 bases at J; junction bases unmatched: 4. CDR3: CSARAGGAKNIQYF. The CDR3 DNA is TGCAGTGCTAGAGCGGGAGGAGCAAAAAACATTCAGTACTTC.

V and J are TRBV29-1 and TRBJ2-7, with TRBD1 matching over 8 bases. The trim removed 8 bases at V and 4 bases at J, leaving 10 bases unmatched. This CDR3 comprises 13 residues. Germline CDR1 is SQVTM and CDR2 is ANQGSEA. The CDR3 sequence: CSKRDRMAYEQYF. CDR3 bases: TGCAGCAAGAGGGACAGGATGGCGTACGAGCAGTACTTC.

This clonotype appeared a few times. J is TRBJ1-5 and V is TRBV12-3 or TRBV12-4, with a possible D match to TRBD1 (5 bases). The CDR3 runs 17 residues. Trimming cost V 0 bases and J 1 base, with 13 bases left between them. This CDR3 reads CASSLAGGQLSNQPQHF. The CDR3 nucleotides are TGTGCCAGCAGTTTAGCGGGTGGACAACTAAGCAATCAGCCCCAGCATTTT.

The table lists this clonotype with many counts. The chain has TRBV12-3 or TRBV12-4 and TRBJ2-1; 8 positions agree with TRBD2. Losses at the gene ends were 7 bases for V and 9 bases for J; bases not matched to a gene: 14. CDR3 length equals 15 residues. CDR3 region: CASTRGLGVLREQFF. The CDR3 nucleotides are TGTGCCAGCACAAGGGGACTAGGTGTCTTACGTGAGCAGTTCTTC.

This clonotype was detected only a few times. The rearrangement joins TRBV7-9 to TRBJ2-2; maybe TRBD2 (5 bases). Trimming pared 5 bases from V and 2 bases from J, leaving 9 bases between. CDR3 size: 14 residues. The germline CDR1 and CDR2 sequences are SEHNR and FQNEAQ (reference sequence). The CDR3 nucleotides read TGTGCCAGCAGCCCACGACTAAACACCGGGGAGCTGTTTTTT. This codes for CASSPRLNTGELFF.

This clonotype has at least ten counts. V and J are TRBV20-1 and TRBJ2-1; D is ambiguous. The CDR3 is 12 amino acids. Germline V gives CDR1 DFQATT, CDR2 SNEGSKA (reference sequence). V lost 1 base to trimming and J lost 10 bases, with 11 bases between them. CDR3 residues: CSARAPRYEQFF. The DNA of the CDR3 is TGCAGTGCTAGAGCCCCTCGTTACGAGCAGTTCTTC.

The chain is built from TRBV29-1 and TRBJ1-1; no clear D gene. This CDR3 has 13 amino acids. Germline V lookup: CDR1 SQVTM, CDR2 ANQGSEA. Trimming removed 7 bases from V and 0 bases from J, with 12 bases in between. CDR3 amino acids: CSASGFMNTEAFF. The CDR3 DNA reads TGCAGCGCTTCGGGGTTCATGAACACTGAAGCTTTCTTT.